The following is a T cell receptor beta chain sequence with its context. As yet, its antigen is unknown. These data come from a study of cytomegalovirus exposure and HLA in healthy donors. Losses at the gene ends were 3 bases for V and 0 bases for J; bases not matched to a gene: 5. The CDR3 is 16 amino acids. Germline CDR1 is SGDLS and CDR2 is YYNGEE. General study points: In a later analysis, TCR beta V- and J-gene trimming showed a link to a missense DCLRE1C variant. Accurate HLA-A and HLA-B prediction from TCR beta sequences was reported for most subjects. According to the study, roughly 160 TCR beta chains were cytomegalovirus-associated.

A multiplex PCR was run with 60 Vbeta primers and 13 Jbeta primers. Authors' data handling: Among the unique TCR beta chains that a later analysis counted, 80 million to 100 million in all, roughly 10 million were shared. The method was immunoSEQ multiplex PCR; TCRdb's version includes in-frame clones alone and lacks a portion of them. The V and J calls and clone size were taken over from that table, and D and trimming were inferred from the DNA. The sample shows about 200,000 clones, 76% of them seen only once. Sequences were obtained from PBMCs. This receptor was obtained from a man aged 18 to 35 in good health and CMV-seronegative. The chain links TRBV9 to TRBJ2-1; 8 bases map to TRBD2. The CDR3 loop is CASSATLAASYNEQFF. The CDR3 DNA reads as TGTGCCAGCAGCGCAACACTAGCGGCCTCCTACAATGAGCAGTTCTTC.